Only one count was recorded for the clone carrying this T cell receptor (beta chain). Its cognate antigen is unknown. Germline CDR1 SEHNR, CDR2 FQNEAQ (reference sequence). J gave up 0 bases and V 6 bases, and 10 bases lay outside the gene matches. This CDR3 spans 18 amino acids. This sample is part of a study of T-cell memory formation after mild COVID-19. General study points: Some SARS-CoV-2-responding clones were already detected in memory before infection.

TCRdb itself ran the 5' RACE reads through MiXCR, one entry per CDR3 protein. The sample lists about 560,000 distinct CDR3 sequences; 17% were seen once. The sequenced sample was PBMCs or a T cell subset sorted from them (not recorded which). The TCR originated in an adult woman who had mild COVID-19 (a few samples of this study predate the infection). Cell type and time point are not known. The chain has TRBV7-9 and TRBJ2-7, with 14 bases aligning to TRBD2. CDR3 DNA sequence: TGTGCCAGCAGATCCATCCAGACTAGCGGGAGGGTCTCCTACGAGCAGTACTTC. This encodes CASRSIQTSGRVSYEQYF.